A selection of T cell receptor beta chains follows, all from one sample in a study of Ad26.COV2.S vaccination and SARS-CoV-2 variants. Measured with immunoSEQ multiplex PCR; TCRdb has only the in-frame clones, and not every one. The table has about 400,000 clones, around nine tenths seen once. The specimen was peripheral blood, collected in a trial of Ad26.COV2.S vaccine versus placebo. Receptor source: a person aged 18-60 years who received the Ad26.COV2.S COVID-19 vaccine or a placebo. Each CDR3 is given with its conserved first and last residue. A D gene is named only where the DNA matches it firmly. Expanded clones are given a class, and other clones once, few, many or no size at all.

V	size	J	D	length	DNA	CDR3
TRBV30	.	TRBJ1-4	TRBD1	14	TGTGCCTTTTACCCAACCCAGGGGGGAGAAAAACTGTTTTTT	CAFYPTQGGEKLFF
TRBV12-3/TRBV12-4	.	TRBJ2-7	.	11	TGTGCCAGCAGTTTGCAGGCCGAGCAGTACTTC	CASSLQAEQYF
TRBV9	.	TRBJ2-3	TRBD2	15	TGTGCCAGCAGCGTCCAAGCGGGAGGGTTAGATACGCAGTATTTT	CASSVQAGGLDTQYF
TRBV10-3	.	TRBJ1-2	.	14	TGTGCCATCAGTGAGTCGAATGGTCTCTATGGCTACACCTTC	CAISESNGLYGYTF
TRBV29-1	.	TRBJ2-7	.	15	TGCAGCGTGTTGAGGTGGGGAGATCTTCGATACGAGCAGTACTTC	CSVLRWGDLRYEQYF
TRBV11-2	.	TRBJ2-1	.	15	TGTGCCAGCAGCTTAGAATTCGGGCCGTCTCTTGAGCAGTTCTTC	CASSLEFGPSLEQFF
TRBV30	.	TRBJ2-1	TRBD2	15	TGTGCCTGGAGCGGAGTAGCGGGAGGGACGAATGAGCAGTTCTTC	CAWSGVAGGTNEQFF
TRBV9	.	TRBJ2-1	.	15	TGTGCCAGCAGCGTAGAGGCTAGCGCTGAGATGGAGCAGTTCTTC	CASSVEASAEMEQFF
TRBV6-5	.	TRBJ2-3	.	15	TGTGCCAGCAGTTACCGCGGCAGGCGGTCAGATACGCAGTATTTT	CASSYRGRRSDTQYF
TRBV7-2	.	TRBJ2-7	.	15	TGTGCCAGCAGCTTGGGCCCCGGACAGCCCTACGAGCAGTACTTC	CASSLGPGQPYEQYF
TRBV3-1/TRBV3-2	.	TRBJ1-3	.	13	TGTGCCAGCAGGAACCCCCCTGGAAACACCATATATTTT	CASRNPPGNTIYF
TRBV6-1	once	TRBJ1-3	.	16	TGTGCCAGCAGTGAAGCCAGGGCCAGCTCTGGAAACACCATATATTTT	CASSEARASSGNTIYF
TRBV7-2	.	TRBJ2-7	TRBD1	15	TGTGCCAGCAGCCTGGACAGGGGGCGCGATCCAGGGCAGTACTTC	CASSLDRGRDPGQYF